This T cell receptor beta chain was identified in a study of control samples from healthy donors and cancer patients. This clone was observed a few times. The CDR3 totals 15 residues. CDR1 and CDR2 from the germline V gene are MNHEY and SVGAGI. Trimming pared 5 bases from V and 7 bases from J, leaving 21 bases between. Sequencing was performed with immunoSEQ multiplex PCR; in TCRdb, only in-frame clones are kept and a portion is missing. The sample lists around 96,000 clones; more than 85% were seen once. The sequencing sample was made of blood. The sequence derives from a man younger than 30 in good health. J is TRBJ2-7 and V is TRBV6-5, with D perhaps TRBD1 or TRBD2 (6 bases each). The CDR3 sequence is CASSRGRVAAVEQYF. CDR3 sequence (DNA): TGTGCCAGCAGTCGGGGGCGAGTAGCGGCCGTGGAGCAGTACTTC.